This TCR beta chain was recovered during a study of response to subunit inactivated influenza vaccine. The V gene's germline CDR1 is DFQATT and CDR2 SNEGSKA (reference sequence). The junction had 4 bases not matched to a gene; V was cut back by 0 bases and J by 3 bases. The CDR3 runs 14 residues. TCRdb passed the RT-PCR reads through MiXCR, listing each CDR3 protein once. The sample has approximately 310,000 distinct CDR3 sequences, about a fifth seen once. This chain joins TRBV20-1 and TRBJ2-7; 8 nucleotides line up with TRBD2. The sequenced sample was PBMCs from blood, obtained less than 22 months after vaccination. The source of this sequence is a man between 45 and 75 years old who received an inactivated influenza vaccine. The CDR3 sequence: CSARDHTSGYEQYF. CDR3 nucleotide sequence: TGCAGTGCTAGAGATCACACTAGCGGCTACGAGCAGTACTTC.